Each of the 13 T cell receptor beta chains below was sequenced from the same sample in a study of beta chain features in type 1 diabetes. General study findings and limits: Moderately but significantly shorter TCRB CDR3s were found in Type 1 diabetes patients in all four CD4+ subsets.

The investigators reverse transcribed all of the isolated RNA, so they sequenced expressed TCRB transcripts. The table came from immunoSEQ multiplex PCR; TCRdb's copy has only in-frame clones and leaves some out. The data contain fewer than 400,000 clones, around 9.7% of them singletons. These receptors' targets are unknown. The specimen sequenced was central memory CD4+ T cells from blood. The origin of the receptors is a man under 40 with type 1 diabetes.

This chain joins TRBV5-1 and TRBJ2-3, with unresolved D. Between the trimmed V and J ends, which lost 4 bases and 2 bases, there was a span of 14 bases. This CDR3 is 15 amino acids long. The germline V gene has CDR1 SGHRS and CDR2 YFSETQ. This CDR3 is CASSKDPKSTDTQYF. The CDR3 region has the DNA TGCGCCAGCAGCAAAGACCCTAAGTCCACAGATACGCAGTATTTT.

J is TRBJ2-1 and V is TRBV6-1, with 9 nucleotides matching TRBD1. The CDR3 has 13 amino acids. The germline CDR1 and CDR2 sequences are MNHNS and SASEGT. The junction had 4 bases not matched to a gene; V was cut back by 6 bases and J by 7 bases. CDR3 sequence (DNA): TGTGCCAGCAGCCGGACAGGGGAAAATGAGCAGTTCTTC. Translating gives CASSRTGENEQFF.

This clone was observed a handful of times. The CDR3 spells CASHGGGSSTDTQYF. In nucleotides, the CDR3 is TGTGCCAGTCATGGGGGGGGTTCTAGCACAGATACGCAGTATTTT. V usage is TRBV28 and J usage is TRBJ2-3, with 7 bases identical to TRBD2. The germline gives CDR1 MDHEN, CDR2 SYDVKM. This CDR3 has 15 amino acids. After removal of 9 bases from V and 0 bases from J, the junction contained 9 bases not matched to a gene.

The V and J genes are TRBV4-3 and TRBJ2-2, with D possibly TRBD1 on 5 matching bases. There are 14 residues in the CDR3. The germline CDR1 and CDR2 sequences are LGHNA and YSLEER. V shed 4 bases and J shed 7 bases, with 13 bases lying between them. CDR3 sequence (DNA): TGCGCCAGCAGCCTACGAACAAGGGGCGGGGAGCTGTTTTTT. Amino acid sequence: CASSLRTRGGELFF.

The chain couples TRBV7-2 to TRBJ1-2, with 8 nucleotides matching TRBD1. The germline CDR1 and CDR2 sequences are SGHTA and FQGNSA. This CDR3 comprises 14 residues. Trimming took 1 base from V and 8 from J; bases not matched to a gene: 6. For the CDR3, the DNA is TGTGCCAGCAGCTTAGTCCAGGGGGCGGGAGGCTACACCTTC. This encodes CASSLVQGAGGYTF.

This clone was picked up many times. The chain recombines TRBV28 with TRBJ1-3, with a tentative D call TRBD1 (5 bases). The germline V gene encodes CDR1 MDHEN and CDR2 SYDVKM. Trimming shortened V by 1 base and J by 0 bases, and 10 bases separated the two germline ends. The CDR3 extends over 16 amino acids. The CDR3 DNA reads TGTGCCAGCAGTTTATCATCAGGGCCCTCTGGAAACACCATATATTTT. Amino acids: CASSLSSGPSGNTIYF.

Only a few counts were recorded for this clone. V is TRBV28 and J is TRBJ2-7; possibly TRBD1 for D (5 bases). V dropped 2 bases and J dropped 3 bases, with 11 bases sitting between them. The V gene's germline CDR1 is MDHEN and CDR2 SYDVKM. The CDR3 extends over 14 amino acids. Here the CDR3 reads CASSLGQGHYEQYF. The CDR3, as DNA: TGTGCCAGCAGTTTAGGCCAGGGTCACTACGAGCAGTACTTC.

The chain links TRBV28 to TRBJ2-7; D call uncertain. The CDR3 covers 11 residues. With 5 bases removed from V and 7 bases from J, the gap between germline ends came to 9 bases. CDR1 and CDR2 (germline): MDHEN, SYDVKM. CDR3 sequence reads: CASSPTEEQYF. CDR3 in DNA: TGTGCCAGCAGTCCTACGGAGGAGCAGTACTTC.

This clone showed up just a few times. The chain links TRBV6-1 to TRBJ2-1, with D perhaps TRBD1 (6 bases). The ends were cut back, 3 bases at V and 7 bases at J, with 19 bases in the middle. This CDR3 is built from 16 residues. CDR1 and CDR2 from the germline V gene are MNHNS and SASEGT. For the CDR3, the DNA is TGTGCCAGCAGTGACCCAACCAGGGGTCCAGGGAATGAGCAGTTCTTC. Encoded protein: CASSDPTRGPGNEQFF.

The rearrangement links TRBV28 to TRBJ1-2, with 8 bases lining up with TRBD1. V was clipped by 1 base and J by 4 bases; unmatched bases: 2. Germline V gene lookup returns CDR1 MDHEN and CDR2 SYDVKM. The CDR3 has 14 residues. CDR3 loop: CASSLSGQAYGYTF. In nucleotides, the CDR3 is TGTGCCAGCAGTTTATCGGGACAGGCCTATGGCTACACCTTC.

This clone came up a few times. This chain links TRBV5-1 with TRBJ2-7; D is unclear. V was cut by 7 bases and J by 3 bases, with 14 bases left in between. Germline CDR1 and CDR2: SGHRS and YFSETQ. The CDR3 contains 13 residues. The CDR3 coding sequence is TGCGCCAGCTCCCCCGAAGGTTTCTACGAGCAGTACTTC. It encodes CASSPEGFYEQYF.

The V call is TRBV7-2, the J call TRBJ1-3; 8 bases line up with TRBD1. The germline CDR1 and CDR2 sequences are SGHTA and FQGNSA. The J segment lost 4 bases and the V segment lost 4 bases, leaving 6 bases of the junction unmatched. CDR3 size: 15 residues. The CDR3 region is CASSSTGGGGNTIYF. Here the CDR3 DNA reads TGTGCCAGCAGCTCCACAGGGGGTGGAGGAAACACCATATATTTT. Variable domain in full (rest from reference TRBV7-2 and TRBJ1-3): GAGVSQSPSNKVTEKGKDVELRCDPISGHTALYWYRQSLGQGLEFLIYFQGNSAPDKSGLPSDRFSAERTGGSVSTLTIQRTQQEDSAVYLCASSSTGGGGNTIYFGEGSWLTVV.

In this sample, this clone turned up many times. The V gene is TRBV30, the J gene TRBJ2-7, with 7 bases fitting TRBD1. V shed 1 base and J 11 bases; nucleotides not matched to a gene: 5. From germline, CDR1 is GTSNPN and CDR2 SVGIG (reference sequence). CDR3 length equals 11 residues. CDR3 loop: CAWSAGTAKYF. The CDR3, as DNA: TGTGCCTGGAGTGCAGGGACAGCTAAGTACTTC. The full variable domain, its missing parts supplied by reference TRBV30 and TRBJ2-7, is SQTIHQWPATLVQPVGSPLSLECTVEGTSNPNLYWYRQAAGRGLQLLFYSVGIGQISSEVPQNLSASRPQDRQFILSSKKLLLSDSGFYLCAWSAGTAKYFGPGTRLTVT.